The rows below give T cell receptor beta chains drawn from one sample of a study of PD-1 blockade in classical Hodgkin lymphoma. The assay was immunoSEQ multiplex PCR, and TCRdb's table has in-frame clones only and misses some. The sample consists of about 94,000 clones, 80% to 90% of them appearing once. The sample consisted of peripheral blood mononuclear cells (PBMCs), taken before the second cycle of nivolumab. The receptors were sampled from a human donor with classical Hodgkin lymphoma. Both conserved end residues are part of each CDR3. The D gene is left open where the match is weak. Clone size appears in some rows only: once, few, many, or a class for an expanded clone.

J gene,clone size,D gene,V gene,CDR3 protein,CDR3 DNA
TRBJ1-5,NA,NA,TRBV30,CAWSVQGIGPQHF,TGTGCCTGGAGTGTACAGGGAATAGGGCCCCAGCATTTT
TRBJ1-5,NA,NA,TRBV9,CASSVAFGQYSNQPQHF,TGTGCCAGCAGCGTAGCTTTTGGACAGTATAGCAATCAGCCCCAGCATTTT
TRBJ2-7,NA,TRBD1,TRBV9,CASSVTPGTGGDEQYF,TGTGCCAGCAGCGTGACACCCGGGACAGGGGGCGACGAGCAGTACTTC
TRBJ1-6,NA,NA,TRBV11-1,CASSLDGGAGSPLHF,TGTGCCAGCAGCTTAGATGGCGGGGCAGGTTCACCCCTCCACTTT
TRBJ1-1,NA,NA,TRBV6-6,CASSRPGTVNTEAFF,TGTGCCAGCAGCCGTCCCGGGACGGTGAACACTGAAGCTTTCTTT
TRBJ2-7,NA,NA,TRBV12-5,CAPRGADYEQYF,TGTGCCCCGAGGGGAGCTGACTACGAGCAGTACTTC
TRBJ2-5,NA,NA,TRBV5-4,CASSPLRGGAQETQYF,TGTGCCAGCAGCCCCCTAAGGGGCGGAGCTCAAGAGACCCAGTACTTC
TRBJ2-5,NA,TRBD2,TRBV6-1,CASSEKEGLAGLRETQYF,TGTGCCAGCAGTGAAAAGGAAGGACTAGCGGGACTAAGGGAGACCCAGTACTTC
TRBJ2-1,NA,NA,TRBV18,CASSLVPGDEQFF,TGTGCCAGCTCACTAGTACCGGGCGATGAGCAGTTCTTC
TRBJ2-7,NA,TRBD1,TRBV18,CASSPFSGTGQVNYEQYF,TGTGCCAGCTCACCATTCTCCGGGACAGGACAGGTCAACTACGAGCAGTACTTC
TRBJ2-3,NA,NA,TRBV6-5,CASSYAGGGTDTQYF,TGTGCCAGCAGTTACGCAGGCGGCGGCACAGATACGCAGTATTTT
TRBJ2-6,NA,TRBD1,TRBV5-4,CASSSPGDRFHGSGANVLTF,TGTGCCAGCAGCTCCCCCGGGGACAGGTTCCACGGCTCTGGGGCCAACGTCCTGACTTTC
TRBJ1-4,NA,NA,TRBV2,CASRRGVDEKLFF,TGTGCCAGCAGACGGGGCGTGGACGAAAAACTGTTTTTT
TRBJ2-3,NA,TRBD1,TRBV27,CASSTRDRGVDTQYF,TGTGCCAGCAGTACCCGGGACAGGGGTGTAGATACGCAGTATTTT
TRBJ2-2,few,NA,TRBV18,CASSAPDSPTGELFF,TGTGCCAGCTCAGCACCGGACAGTCCCACCGGGGAGCTGTTTTTT
TRBJ2-5,NA,NA,TRBV5-1,CASSLGSDGVEETQYF,TGCGCCAGCAGCTTGGGCTCAGACGGGGTAGAAGAGACCCAGTACTTC
TRBJ1-4,NA,NA,TRBV27,CASSPPRTATNEKLFF,TGTGCCAGCAGTCCGCCTCGGACAGCAACTAATGAAAAACTGTTTTTT
TRBJ2-7,NA,TRBD1,TRBV5-1,CASSLDGTGIYEQYF,TGCGCCAGCAGCTTGGACGGGACAGGGATCTACGAGCAGTACTTC
TRBJ1-5,few,TRBD1,TRBV9,CASSATGDGNQPQHF,TGTGCCAGCAGCGCCACAGGGGATGGCAATCAGCCCCAGCATTTT
TRBJ2-1,NA,NA,TRBV6-1,CASSGFGGGKALSFANEQFF,TGTGCCAGCAGTGGGTTCGGGGGTGGTAAAGCGCTTTCTTTTGCCAATGAGCAGTTCTTC
TRBJ2-2,NA,NA,TRBV5-1,CASSPLGRTGELFF,TGCGCCAGCAGCCCTTTAGGACGCACCGGGGAGCTGTTTTTT
TRBJ1-2,NA,TRBD1,TRBV4-1,CASSRDRDRYPYGYTF,TGCGCCAGCAGCCGAGACCGGGACAGATATCCCTATGGCTACACCTTC
TRBJ2-7,NA,TRBD1,TRBV7-8,CASSENTGTGYEQYF,TGTGCCAGCAGCGAAAATACCGGGACAGGATACGAGCAGTACTTC
TRBJ1-4,NA,NA,TRBV19,CASRADEGSGEKLFF,TGTGCCAGTAGGGCGGACGAGGGAAGTGGCGAAAAACTGTTTTTT
TRBJ2-7,NA,TRBD2,TRBV25-1,CASRTSGTYEQYF,TGTGCCAGCAGGACTAGCGGAACCTACGAGCAGTACTTC
TRBJ1-2,NA,TRBD1,TRBV19,CASSNPGTGDGYTF,TGTGCCAGTAGTAACCCCGGGACAGGGGATGGCTACACCTTC
TRBJ2-7,NA,TRBD2,TRBV5-6,CASSFLAGVFYEQYF,TGTGCCAGCAGCTTTTTAGCGGGAGTTTTCTACGAGCAGTACTTC
TRBJ2-7,NA,NA,TRBV19,CASNAGRTYEQYF,TGTGCCAGTAACGCGGGACGGACCTACGAGCAGTACTTC
TRBJ2-3,NA,NA,TRBV7-9,CASSFGGSSTDTQYF,TGTGCCAGCAGCTTCGGTGGGTCTAGCACAGATACGCAGTATTTT
TRBJ2-7,NA,NA,TRBV7-9,CASSLKGGEQYF,TGTGCCAGCAGCTTAAAGGGAGGCGAGCAGTACTTC
TRBJ2-7,once,NA,TRBV7-6,CASSFGGTYEQYF,TGTGCCAGCAGCTTTGGGGGTACCTACGAGCAGTACTTC